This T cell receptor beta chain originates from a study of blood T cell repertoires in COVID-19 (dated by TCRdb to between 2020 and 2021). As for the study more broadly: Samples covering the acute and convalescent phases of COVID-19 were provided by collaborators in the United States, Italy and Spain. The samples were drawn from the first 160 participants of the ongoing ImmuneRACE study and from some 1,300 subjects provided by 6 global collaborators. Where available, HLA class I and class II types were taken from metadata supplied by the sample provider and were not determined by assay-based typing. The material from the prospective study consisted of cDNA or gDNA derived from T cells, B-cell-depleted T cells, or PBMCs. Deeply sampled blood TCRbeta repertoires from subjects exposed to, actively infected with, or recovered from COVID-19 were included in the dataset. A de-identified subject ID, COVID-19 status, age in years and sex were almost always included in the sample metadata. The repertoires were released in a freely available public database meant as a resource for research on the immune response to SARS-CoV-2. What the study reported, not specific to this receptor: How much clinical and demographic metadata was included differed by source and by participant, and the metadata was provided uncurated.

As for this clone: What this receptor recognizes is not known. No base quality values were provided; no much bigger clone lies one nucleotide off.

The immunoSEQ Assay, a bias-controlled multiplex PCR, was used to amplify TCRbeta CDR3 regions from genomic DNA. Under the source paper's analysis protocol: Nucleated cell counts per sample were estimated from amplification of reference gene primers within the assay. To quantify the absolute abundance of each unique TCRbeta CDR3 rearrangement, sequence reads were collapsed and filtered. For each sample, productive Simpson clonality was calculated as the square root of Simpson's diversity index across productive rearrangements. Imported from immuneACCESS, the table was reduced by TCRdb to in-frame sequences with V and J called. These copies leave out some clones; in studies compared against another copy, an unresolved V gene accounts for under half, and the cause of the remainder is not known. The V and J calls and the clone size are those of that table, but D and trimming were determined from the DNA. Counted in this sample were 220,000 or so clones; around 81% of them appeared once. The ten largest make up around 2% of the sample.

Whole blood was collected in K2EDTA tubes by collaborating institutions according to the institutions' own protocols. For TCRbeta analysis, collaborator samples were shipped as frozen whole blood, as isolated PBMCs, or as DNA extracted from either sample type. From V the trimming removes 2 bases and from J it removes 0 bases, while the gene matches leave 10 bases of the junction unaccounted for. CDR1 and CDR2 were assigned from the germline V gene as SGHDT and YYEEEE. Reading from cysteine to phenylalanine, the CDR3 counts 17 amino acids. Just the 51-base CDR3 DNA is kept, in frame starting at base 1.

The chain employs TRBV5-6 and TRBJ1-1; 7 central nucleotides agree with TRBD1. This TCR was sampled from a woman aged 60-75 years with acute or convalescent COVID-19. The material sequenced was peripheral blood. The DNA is TGTGCCAGCAGCTTACAGGGGCTACTTAATATGAACACTGAAGCTTTCTTT. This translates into CASSLQGLLNMNTEAFF.